The 29 T cell receptor beta chains in this list originate from one sample, sequenced in a study of CD8+ T cells in alopecia areata. The authors extracted RNA and reverse transcribed it into cDNA as the sequencing template. Assay used: immunoSEQ multiplex PCR; TCRdb lists only in-frame clones, some missing. The table shows 200,000 or so clones, with 30% to 40% occurring only once. Regarding treatment: oral pan-JAK inhibitor, 5-10 mg twice daily. This specimen consisted of CD4+ T cells sorted from blood, obtained at approximately week 30, from a patient treated with tofacitinib. These receptors came from a human donor with alopecia areata.

This clone was seen only a few times. The chain links TRBV5-1 to TRBJ2-5, with no clear D. This CDR3 has 12 residues. V was clipped by 7 bases and J by 2 bases, with 9 bases between them. CDR1 is SGHRS, CDR2 YFSETQ, per germline. The CDR3 DNA follows: TGCGCCAGCCGTTGGGATCAAGAGACCCAGTACTTC. Its protein product is CASRWDQETQYF.

The genes are TRBV4-1 and TRBJ1-4, with a tentative D call TRBD1 (5 bases). The CDR3 runs 15 residues. Germline values: CDR1 MGHRA, CDR2 YSYEKL. The germline V and J ends were trimmed by 0 bases and 8 bases, with 13 bases remaining between them. The CDR3 coding sequence is TGCGCCAGCAGCCAAGACGGGGCAGGAGGGGAAAAACTGTTTTTT. It translates to CASSQDGAGGEKLFF.

This chain connects TRBV18 to TRBJ2-3; D unclear. Germline CDR1 and CDR2: KGHSH and LQKENI. V lost 5 bases, J lost 4 bases, and 1 base lay in between. This CDR3 has 10 amino acids. This CDR3 is CASSSDTQYF. The CDR3 DNA is TGTGCCAGCTCATCAGATACGCAGTATTTT.

This chain connects TRBV6-5 to TRBJ2-7; D is unclear. Trimming shortened V by 2 bases and J by 5 bases, and 7 bases separated the two germline ends. The V gene's germline CDR1 is MNHEY and CDR2 SVGAGI. CDR3 size: 12 residues. CDR3 nucleotides: TGTGCCAGCAGTTACGCTCGCAACGAGCAGTACTTC. Its translation: CASSYARNEQYF.

In this sample, this clone turned up once. The chain combines TRBV6-5 with TRBJ2-7, with TRBD2 matching 8 bases. Trimming at V came to 0 bases and at J to 5 bases, leaving 6 bases not matched to a gene. The CDR3 consists of 15 residues. Germline-derived CDR1 and CDR2 are MNHEY and SVGAGI. In nucleotides, the CDR3 is TGTGCCAGCAGTTACTCAACTAGCGGAGGTCACGAGCAGTACTTC. Its translation is CASSYSTSGGHEQYF.

This sequence joins TRBV9 and TRBJ2-7; D is unresolved. Trimming shortened V by 0 bases and J by 3 bases, and 7 bases separated the two germline ends. The germline V gene encodes CDR1 SGDLS and CDR2 YYNGEE. The length of the CDR3 is 13 residues. CDR3 DNA: TGTGCCAGCAGCGTAGTCAGCTACTACGAGCAGTACTTC. It is translated as CASSVVSYYEQYF.

The rearrangement links TRBV7-2 to TRBJ1-2; possible D gene TRBD1, 6 bases. This CDR3 contains 14 residues. V was cut by 3 bases and J by 7 bases, with 15 bases left in between. Germline CDR1 and CDR2: SGHTA and FQGNSA. Here the CDR3 DNA reads TGTGCCAGCAGCTTCCACAGGGTGGATTCTGGCTACACCTTC. This translates into CASSFHRVDSGYTF.

The chain couples TRBV19 to TRBJ2-1, with D perhaps matching TRBD1 (6 bases). Germline V gene lookup returns CDR1 LNHDA and CDR2 SQIVND (reference sequence). The CDR3 consists of 15 residues. V was cut by 5 bases and J by 3 bases, with 14 bases left in between. The CDR3 spells CASSPWAGDYNEQFF. The CDR3 nucleotides read TGTGCCAGTAGTCCTTGGGCAGGGGACTACAATGAGCAGTTCTTC.

The chain recombines TRBV23-1 with TRBJ2-7, with D perhaps TRBD1 or TRBD2 (5 bases each). TRBV23-1 carries the ORF label, with uncertain function. V lost 5 bases and J 4 bases, leaving 24 bases between the germline ends. The CDR3 length is 17 residues. The CDR3 loop reads CASSSVIGTTTLYEQYF. DNA for the CDR3: TGCGCCAGCAGTTCTGTAATTGGGACGACCACATTGTACGAGCAGTACTTC.

This clone was seen a few times. CDR3 region: CSASGDSTGTQYF. DNA for the CDR3: TGCAGCGCGAGCGGGGACTCCACAGGAACGCAGTATTTT. The J gene is TRBJ2-3, the V gene TRBV29-1; TRBD2 aligns across 7 bases. Germline loops: CDR1 SQVTM, CDR2 ANQGSEA. V trimming: 7 bases; J trimming: 9 bases; junction bases outside the gene matches: 13. The CDR3 totals 13 residues.

The sample holds one count of this clone. The V and J genes are TRBV30 and TRBJ2-3, with 11 bases identical to TRBD1. Germline CDR1 and CDR2: GTSNPN and SVGIG (reference sequence). This CDR3 is 15 amino acids long. The ends lost 2 bases at V and 6 bases at J; junction bases unmatched: 7. CDR3 DNA sequence: TGTGCCTGGAGTAACGGACAGGGGGCGGGTGATACGCAGTATTTT. This sequence encodes CAWSNGQGAGDTQYF.

V usage is TRBV7-9 and J usage is TRBJ2-7; 9 bases align to TRBD1. Germline CDR1 and CDR2: SEHNR and FQNEAQ (reference sequence). The CDR3 runs to 14 residues. Unmatched junction bases numbered 6, after V lost 4 bases and J lost 5 bases. The CDR3 coding sequence is TGTGCCAGCAGCTCAGGGACAGGGTACAACGAGCAGTACTTC. Protein product: CASSSGTGYNEQYF.

This rearrangement joins TRBV2 to TRBJ1-1, with 9 bases matching TRBD1. Trimming cost V 5 bases and J 2 bases; bases outside gene matches: 6. Germline assignment: CDR1 SNHLY and CDR2 FYNNEI. This CDR3 contains 15 residues. The CDR3 spells CASSNRGRLNTEAFF. The CDR3 DNA reads as TGTGCCAGCAGTAACAGGGGGCGTCTCAACACTGAAGCTTTCTTT.

This chain uses TRBV7-9 with TRBJ2-6; D unresolved. V was clipped by 0 bases and J by 3 bases, with 0 bases between them. Germline CDR1 is SEHNR and CDR2 is FQNEAQ (reference sequence). The CDR3 totals 13 residues. As DNA, the CDR3 is TGTGCCAGCAGCTTAGCTGGGGCCAACGTCCTGACTTTC. Encoded protein: CASSLAGANVLTF. Full variable domain (remainder filled in from reference TRBV7-9 and TRBJ2-6): DTGVSQNPRHKITKRGQNVTFRCDPISEHNRLYWYRQTLGQGPEFLTYFQNEAQLEKSRLLSDRFSAERPKGSFSTLEIQRTEQGDSAMYLCASSLAGANVLTFGAGSRLTVL.

This clone was counted between two and nine times. The chain has TRBV14 and TRBJ2-1; 8 nucleotides match TRBD1. The V gene's germline CDR1 is SGHDN and CDR2 FVKESK. This CDR3 comprises 16 residues. V lost 3 bases, J lost 2 bases, and 6 bases stayed unmatched. In DNA form, the CDR3 reads TGTGCCAGCAGCCAGGGCGGACAGGGTGCCTACAATGAGCAGTTCTTC. Translated: CASSQGGQGAYNEQFF.

V is TRBV4-2 and J is TRBJ2-7; no clear D gene. The CDR3 totals 14 residues. The germline CDR1 and CDR2 sequences are LGHNA and YNFKEQ. The germline V and J ends were trimmed by 1 base and 2 bases, with 9 bases remaining between them. In nucleotides, the CDR3 is TGTGCCAGCAGCCAAGTCACTACACCCTACGAGCAGTACTTC. Encoded protein: CASSQVTTPYEQYF.

V gene TRBV7-9 combines with J gene TRBJ1-5; D gene ambiguous. V was pared by 1 base and J by 2 bases, with 15 bases between. The CDR3 covers 17 residues. In germline, CDR1 is SEHNR, CDR2 FQNEAQ (reference sequence). The CDR3: CASSLVAAYGGNQPQHF. CDR3 DNA: TGTGCCAGCAGCTTAGTGGCTGCCTACGGGGGCAATCAGCCCCAGCATTTT.

The sample holds a few counts of this clone. This sequence joins TRBV5-4 and TRBJ2-3; the match to TRBD2 covers 10 bases. V lost 4 bases, J lost 7 bases, and 12 bases stayed unmatched. The CDR3 is made up of 16 amino acids. The germline V gene encodes CDR1 SGHNT and CDR2 YYREEE (reference sequence). CDR3 bases: TGTGCCAGCAGCGTATCAACTAGCGGGGTCCCTCATACGCAGTATTTT. Translating gives CASSVSTSGVPHTQYF.

The chain joins TRBV30 to TRBJ1-3; a possible D gene is TRBD1 (6 bases). This CDR3 region has 15 residues. Germline-derived CDR1 and CDR2 are GTSNPN and SVGIG (reference sequence). Trimming left V 5 bases short and J 0 bases short, with 14 bases between. The CDR3 loop reads CAWGEQGTSGNTIYF. In nucleotides, the CDR3 is TGTGCCTGGGGAGAACAGGGTACCTCTGGAAACACCATATATTTT. Based on the CDR3 plus reference TRBV30 and TRBJ1-3, the full variable domain is SQTIHQWPATLVQPVGSPLSLECTVEGTSNPNLYWYRQAAGRGLQLLFYSVGIGQISSEVPQNLSASRPQDRQFILSSKKLLLSDSGFYLCAWGEQGTSGNTIYFGEGSWLTVV.

This chain links TRBV11-2 with TRBJ1-4; the D is unclear. Germline values: CDR1 SGHAT, CDR2 FQNNGV. Between the trimmed V and J ends, which lost 5 bases and 8 bases, there was a span of 12 bases. The CDR3 consists of 13 residues. This CDR3 is CASSPRLGEKLFF. DNA of the CDR3: TGTGCCAGCAGCCCGAGGCTCGGAGAAAAACTGTTTTTT.

V is TRBV6-6 and J is TRBJ1-1; D is ambiguous. Germline V gene sequence: CDR1 MNHNY, CDR2 SVGAGI (reference sequence). Trimming shortened V by 6 bases and J by 3 bases, and 20 bases separated the two germline ends. The length of the CDR3 is 16 residues. In nucleotides, the CDR3 is TGTGCCAGCAGGAGGCCGGGTGGGTTTTGGGACACTGAAGCTTTCTTT. Protein product: CASRRPGGFWDTEAFF.

This clone was detected only a few times. The J gene is TRBJ1-5, the V gene TRBV9; 9 nucleotides match TRBD1. V gave up 5 bases and J gave up 7 bases; unmatched junction bases: 4. Germline V gene data show CDR1 as SGDLS and CDR2 as YYNGEE. The CDR3 covers 13 residues. The CDR3 DNA sequence: TGTGCCAGCAGTGGACAGGGGCAGCAGCCCCAGCATTTT. This codes for CASSGQGQQPQHF. Drawing the rest from reference TRBV9 and TRBJ1-5, the complete variable domain is DSGVTQTPKHLITATGQRVTLRCSPRSGDLSVYWYQQSLDQGLQFLIQYYNGEERAKGNILERFSAQQFPDLHSELNLSSLELGDSALYFCASSGQGQQPQHFGDGTRLSIL.

This clone was detected a few times. The chain recombines TRBV7-2 with TRBJ1-4, with D perhaps matching TRBD1 (6 bases). The CDR3 length is 15 residues. The germline CDR1 and CDR2 sequences are SGHTA and FQGNSA. The V gene lost 1 base and the J gene lost 8 bases, with 14 bases spanning the gap. CDR3 nucleotide sequence: TGTGCCAGCAGCTTAGACCCCGGTGGGGGCGAAAAACTGTTTTTT. It translates to CASSLDPGGGEKLFF.

This clone was counted a few times. The rearrangement joins TRBV5-4 to TRBJ2-2; weak D call: TRBD1 (6 bases). Trimming cost V 5 bases and J 5 bases, with 16 bases left between them. CDR3 length equals 15 residues. Germline lookup yields CDR1 SGHNT and CDR2 YYREEE (reference sequence). In nucleotides, the CDR3 is TGTGCCAGCAGGGGTAACAGGGATCAGACCGGGGAGCTGTTTTTT. It is translated as CASRGNRDQTGELFF.

V is TRBV30 and J is TRBJ1-1; 8 bases are shared with TRBD1. CDR1 and CDR2 from the germline V gene are GTSNPN and SVGIG (reference sequence). The CDR3 is made up of 17 amino acids. V lost 2 bases to trimming and J lost 1 base; unmatched junction nucleotides: 12. The CDR3 DNA sequence: TGTGCCTGGAGTCGATCAACCCGGGACAGGAGGAACACTGAAGCTTTCTTT. This gives the protein CAWSRSTRDRRNTEAFF. Complete variable domain (other parts from reference TRBV30 and TRBJ1-1): SQTIHQWPATLVQPVGSPLSLECTVEGTSNPNLYWYRQAAGRGLQLLFYSVGIGQISSEVPQNLSASRPQDRQFILSSKKLLLSDSGFYLCAWSRSTRDRRNTEAFFGQGTRLTVV.

The genes are TRBV30 and TRBJ1-5, with D possibly matching TRBD1 (6 bases). Trimming pared 5 bases from V and 0 bases from J, leaving 20 bases between. This CDR3 comprises 17 residues. CDR1 and CDR2 from the germline V gene are GTSNPN and SVGIG (reference sequence). The CDR3 loop reads CAWRPRQVSFSNQPQHF. DNA for the CDR3: TGTGCCTGGCGACCTCGACAGGTATCTTTTAGCAATCAGCCCCAGCATTTT.

The chain links TRBV6-5 to TRBJ2-1, with D maybe TRBD1 (6 bases). V shed 2 bases and J shed 6 bases, with 17 bases lying between them. This CDR3 has 16 residues. Germline V gives CDR1 MNHEY, CDR2 SVGAGI. The CDR3 sequence is CASSYSYRVKGNEQFF. CDR3 nucleotide sequence: TGTGCCAGCAGTTACAGCTACAGGGTAAAGGGCAATGAGCAGTTCTTC.

The CDR3, as DNA: TGTGCCTGGAGTACCCGGACTAATTCCAATGAGCAGTTCTTC. Encoded protein: CAWSTRTNSNEQFF. The chain has TRBV30 and TRBJ2-1, with D tentatively TRBD2 (6 bases). V was cut by 2 bases and J by 6 bases, with 14 bases left in between. This CDR3 contains 14 residues. Per the germline V gene, CDR1 is GTSNPN and CDR2 is SVGIG (reference sequence).

This rearrangement joins TRBV28 to TRBJ2-7; D gene ambiguous. The CDR3 contains 14 residues. Germline assignment: CDR1 MDHEN and CDR2 SYDVKM. Trimming removed 5 bases at V and 2 bases at J, with 13 bases between. This CDR3 is CASSPTLRTYEQYF. The CDR3 DNA follows: TGTGCCAGCAGTCCGACCTTACGGACCTACGAGCAGTACTTC.